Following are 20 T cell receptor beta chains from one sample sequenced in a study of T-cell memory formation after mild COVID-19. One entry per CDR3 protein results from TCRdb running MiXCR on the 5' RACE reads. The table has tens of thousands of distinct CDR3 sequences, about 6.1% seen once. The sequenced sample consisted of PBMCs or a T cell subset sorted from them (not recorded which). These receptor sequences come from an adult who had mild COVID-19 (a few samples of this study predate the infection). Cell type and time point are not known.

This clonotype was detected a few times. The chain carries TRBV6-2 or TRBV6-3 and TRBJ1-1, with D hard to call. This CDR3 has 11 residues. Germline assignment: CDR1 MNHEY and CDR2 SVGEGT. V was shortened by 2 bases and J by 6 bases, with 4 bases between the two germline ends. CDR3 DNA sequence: TGTGCCAGCAGTTACAAGGCTGAAGCTTTCTTT. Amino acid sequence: CASSYKAEAFF.

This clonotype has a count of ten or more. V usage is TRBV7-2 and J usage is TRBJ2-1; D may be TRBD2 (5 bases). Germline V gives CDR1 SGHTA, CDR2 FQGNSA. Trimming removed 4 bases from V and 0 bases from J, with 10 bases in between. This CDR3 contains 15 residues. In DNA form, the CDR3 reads TGTGCCAGCAGCTCAAGCGGTATCTCCTACAATGAGCAGTTCTTC. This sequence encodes CASSSSGISYNEQFF.

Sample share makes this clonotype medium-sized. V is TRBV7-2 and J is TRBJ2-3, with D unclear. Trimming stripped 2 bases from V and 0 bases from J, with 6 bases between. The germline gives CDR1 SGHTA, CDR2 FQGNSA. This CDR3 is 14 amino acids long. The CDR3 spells CASSLFRSTDTQYF. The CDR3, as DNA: TGTGCCAGCAGCTTATTTCGGAGCACAGATACGCAGTATTTT.

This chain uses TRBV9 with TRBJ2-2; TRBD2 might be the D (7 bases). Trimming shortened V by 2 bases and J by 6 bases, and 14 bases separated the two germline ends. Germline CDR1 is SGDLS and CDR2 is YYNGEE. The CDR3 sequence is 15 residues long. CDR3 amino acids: CASSVATGRAGELFF. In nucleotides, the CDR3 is TGTGCCAGCAGCGTGGCTACAGGGAGGGCCGGGGAGCTGTTTTTT.

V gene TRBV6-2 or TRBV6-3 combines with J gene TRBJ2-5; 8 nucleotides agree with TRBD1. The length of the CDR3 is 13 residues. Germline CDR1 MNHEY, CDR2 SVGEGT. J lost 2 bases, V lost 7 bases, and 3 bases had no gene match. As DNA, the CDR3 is TGTGCCAGCAAGGGGACAGGTCAAGAGACCCAGTACTTC. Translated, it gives CASKGTGQETQYF.

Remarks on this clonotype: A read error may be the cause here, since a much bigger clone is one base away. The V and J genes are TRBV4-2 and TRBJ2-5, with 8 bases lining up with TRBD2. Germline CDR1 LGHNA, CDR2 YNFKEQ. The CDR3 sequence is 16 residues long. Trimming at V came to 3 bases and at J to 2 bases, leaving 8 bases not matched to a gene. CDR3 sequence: CASSQELAEKQETQYF. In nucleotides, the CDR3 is TGTGCCAGCAGCCAGGAACTAGCGGAAAAACAAGAGACCCAGTACTTC.

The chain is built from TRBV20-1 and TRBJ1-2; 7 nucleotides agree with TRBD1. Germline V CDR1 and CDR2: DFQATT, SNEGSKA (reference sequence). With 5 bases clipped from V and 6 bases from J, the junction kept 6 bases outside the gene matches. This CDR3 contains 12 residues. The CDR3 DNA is TGCAGTGCTTACAGGGGAGGCGATGGCTACACCTTC. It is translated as CSAYRGGDGYTF.

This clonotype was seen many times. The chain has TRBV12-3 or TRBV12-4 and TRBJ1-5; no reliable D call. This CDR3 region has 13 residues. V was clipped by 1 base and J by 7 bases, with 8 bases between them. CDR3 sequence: CASSLGFVQPQHF. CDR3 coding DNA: TGTGCCAGCAGTTTAGGGTTCGTGCAGCCCCAGCATTTT.

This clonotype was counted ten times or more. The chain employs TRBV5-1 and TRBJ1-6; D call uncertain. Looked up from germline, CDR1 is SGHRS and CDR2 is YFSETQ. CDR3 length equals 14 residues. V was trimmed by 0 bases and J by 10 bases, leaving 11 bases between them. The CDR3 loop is CASSLETRNSPLHF. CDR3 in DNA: TGCGCCAGCAGCTTGGAGACAAGGAACTCACCCCTCCACTTT.

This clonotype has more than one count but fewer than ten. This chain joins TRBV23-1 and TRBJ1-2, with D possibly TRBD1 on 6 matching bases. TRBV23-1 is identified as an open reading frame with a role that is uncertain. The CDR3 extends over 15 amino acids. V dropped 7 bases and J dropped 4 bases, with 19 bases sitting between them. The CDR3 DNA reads TGCGCCAGCAAGCACGGACAGTGCCCTACCTATGGCTACACCTTC. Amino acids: CASKHGQCPTYGYTF.

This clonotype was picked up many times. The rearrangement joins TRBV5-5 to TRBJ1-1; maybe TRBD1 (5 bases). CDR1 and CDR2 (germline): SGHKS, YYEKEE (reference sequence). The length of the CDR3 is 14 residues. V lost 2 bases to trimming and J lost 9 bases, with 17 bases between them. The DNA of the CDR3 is TGTGCCAGCAGCTTCGATTCCGGGGCCGGACAAGCTTTCTTT. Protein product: CASSFDSGAGQAFF.

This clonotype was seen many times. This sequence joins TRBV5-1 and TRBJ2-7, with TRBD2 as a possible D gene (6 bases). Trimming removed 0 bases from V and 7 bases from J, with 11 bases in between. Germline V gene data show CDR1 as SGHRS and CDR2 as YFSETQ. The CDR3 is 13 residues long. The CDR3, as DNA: TGCGCCAGCAGCTTGGGGAGCGGAGGGGAGCAGTACTTC. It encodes CASSLGSGGEQYF.

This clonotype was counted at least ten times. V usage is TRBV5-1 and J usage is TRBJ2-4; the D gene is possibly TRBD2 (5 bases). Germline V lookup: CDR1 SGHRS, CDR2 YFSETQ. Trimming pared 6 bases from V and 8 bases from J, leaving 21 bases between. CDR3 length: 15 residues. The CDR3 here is CASTARGFETDIQYF. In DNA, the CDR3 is TGCGCCAGCACCGCCAGAGGGTTCGAAACGGACATTCAGTACTTC.

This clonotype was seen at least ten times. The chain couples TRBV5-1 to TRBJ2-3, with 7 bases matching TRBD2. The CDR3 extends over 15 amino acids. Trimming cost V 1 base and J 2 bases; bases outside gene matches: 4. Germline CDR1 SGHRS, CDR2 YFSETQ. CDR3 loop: CASSLSGTNTDTQYF. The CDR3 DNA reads TGCGCCAGCAGCTTGAGCGGGACTAACACAGATACGCAGTATTTT.

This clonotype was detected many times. The CDR3 loop reads CASSAGTDNSPLHF. In DNA, the CDR3 is TGTGCCAGCAGCGCCGGGACTGATAATTCACCCCTCCACTTT. The chain is built from TRBV7-3 and TRBJ1-6, with a possible D match to TRBD1 (5 bases). This CDR3 is 14 amino acids long. With 5 bases removed from V and 5 bases from J, the gap between germline ends came to 10 bases. Germline V gene lookup returns CDR1 SGHTA and CDR2 FQGTGA.

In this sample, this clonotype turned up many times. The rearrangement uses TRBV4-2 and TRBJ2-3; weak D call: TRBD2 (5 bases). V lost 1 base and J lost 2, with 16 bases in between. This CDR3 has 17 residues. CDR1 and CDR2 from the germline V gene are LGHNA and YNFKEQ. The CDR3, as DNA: TGTGCCAGCAGCCAAGGAGCGGTCCTTCTTTACACAGATACGCAGTATTTT. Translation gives CASSQGAVLLYTDTQYF.

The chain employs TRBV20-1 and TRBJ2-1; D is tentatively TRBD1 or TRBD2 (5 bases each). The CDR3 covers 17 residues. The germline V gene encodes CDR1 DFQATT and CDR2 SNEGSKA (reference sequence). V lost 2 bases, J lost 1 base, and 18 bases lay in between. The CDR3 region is CSARHPRGLGSYNEQFF. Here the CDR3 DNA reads TGCAGTGCTAGACACCCCCGGGGCCTTGGATCCTACAATGAGCAGTTCTTC.

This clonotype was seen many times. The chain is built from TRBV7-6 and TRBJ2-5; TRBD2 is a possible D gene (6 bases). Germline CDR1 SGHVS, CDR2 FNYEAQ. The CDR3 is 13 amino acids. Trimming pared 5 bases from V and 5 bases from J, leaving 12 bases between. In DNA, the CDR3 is TGTGCCAGCAGCCTCCGGAGGGTTGAGACCCAGTACTTC. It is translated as CASSLRRVETQYF.

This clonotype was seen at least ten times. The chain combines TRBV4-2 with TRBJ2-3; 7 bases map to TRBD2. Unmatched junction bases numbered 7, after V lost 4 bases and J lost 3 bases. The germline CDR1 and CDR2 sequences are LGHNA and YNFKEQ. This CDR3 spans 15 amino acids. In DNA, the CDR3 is TGTGCCAGCAGCCGCGGGAGAGTAGGGACAGATACGCAGTATTTT. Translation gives CASSRGRVGTDTQYF.

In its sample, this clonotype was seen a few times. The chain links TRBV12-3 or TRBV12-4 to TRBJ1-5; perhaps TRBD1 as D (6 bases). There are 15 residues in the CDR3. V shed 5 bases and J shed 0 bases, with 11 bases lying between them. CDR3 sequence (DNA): TGTGCCAGCAGTCCCACCAGGGGTAGCAATCAGCCCCAGCATTTT. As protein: CASSPTRGSNQPQHF.